Listed here are 23 T cell receptor beta chains from one sample, sequenced in a study of T-cell memory formation after mild COVID-19. Via MiXCR, TCRdb re-called the 5' RACE reads, giving one row per CDR3 protein. The sample contains 70,000 to 95,000 distinct CDR3 sequences, 13% of which appear only once. The material sequenced was PBMCs or a T cell subset sorted from them (not recorded which). These receptors originate from a man younger than 35 who had mild COVID-19 (a few samples of this study predate the infection). Cell type and time point are not known.

This clonotype was seen many times. The V call is TRBV6-5, the J call TRBJ2-5, with TRBD1 matching over 7 bases. The length of the CDR3 is 13 residues. V was clipped by 4 bases and J by 4 bases; unmatched bases: 3. Germline V gene lookup returns CDR1 MNHEY and CDR2 SVGAGI. The DNA for the CDR3 is TGTGCCAGCAGTTCGGGACAGCGAGAGACCCAGTACTTC. This translates into CASSSGQRETQYF.

This clonotype has only a few counts. The gene calls are TRBV5-5 and TRBJ2-2; 9 nucleotides line up with TRBD2. The V segment lost 0 bases and the J segment 9 bases; nucleotides outside the gene matches: 6. The length of the CDR3 is 15 residues. Germline CDR1 and CDR2: SGHKS and YYEKEE (reference sequence). The CDR3 reads CASSLVSGGHRELFF. DNA of the CDR3: TGTGCCAGCAGCTTGGTTAGCGGGGGTCACCGGGAGCTGTTTTTT.

The gene calls are TRBV24-1 and TRBJ2-1; tentative D call: TRBD2 (5 bases). V was trimmed by 6 bases and J by 4 bases, leaving 6 bases between them. Germline V gene data show CDR1 as KGHDR and CDR2 as SFDVKD. This CDR3 region has 12 residues. This CDR3 reads CATSSGYNEQFF. The CDR3 DNA is TGTGCCACCAGTAGCGGTTACAATGAGCAGTTCTTC.

This clonotype was recorded a few times. The chain carries TRBV9 and TRBJ2-1; a possible D gene is TRBD2 (6 bases). The CDR3 is 17 residues long. Germline CDR1 is SGDLS and CDR2 is YYNGEE. The ends were cut back, 4 bases at V and 5 bases at J, with 22 bases in the middle. The CDR3 protein is CASSPYRGLIGDNEQFF. The CDR3 nucleotides read TGTGCCAGCAGCCCCTACCGGGGACTCATAGGGGACAATGAGCAGTTCTTC.

The rearrangement uses TRBV6-6 and TRBJ2-7; D perhaps matches TRBD1 (5 bases). CDR1 and CDR2 from the germline V gene are MNHNY and SVGAGI (reference sequence). V was trimmed by 6 bases and J by 5 bases, leaving 23 bases between them. The CDR3 is made up of 16 amino acids. The CDR3 DNA follows: TGTGCCAGCAGCCCCCTTAGGGGCCATGCCCCTGACGAGCAGTACTTC. Residues: CASSPLRGHAPDEQYF.

This clonotype was detected ten times or more. The chain links TRBV11-2 to TRBJ2-1; D is perhaps TRBD1 (5 bases). The CDR3 is 12 amino acids. The ends were cut back, 3 bases at V and 10 bases at J, with 10 bases in the middle. CDR1 and CDR2 (germline): SGHAT, FQNNGV. The CDR3 reads CASSFSGQEQFF. The CDR3 DNA sequence: TGTGCCAGCAGCTTTTCCGGACAAGAGCAGTTCTTC.

The table lists this clonotype with many counts. This chain uses TRBV6-2 or TRBV6-3 with TRBJ2-5; 8 bases agree with TRBD2. The trim removed 2 bases at V and 1 base at J, leaving 3 bases unmatched. This CDR3 is 15 amino acids long. The germline gives CDR1 MNHEY, CDR2 SVGEGT. The CDR3: CASSYTSGGQETQYF. In DNA, the CDR3 is TGTGCCAGCAGTTACACAAGCGGGGGCCAAGAGACCCAGTACTTC.

This chain uses TRBV6-6 with TRBJ2-7; 11 nucleotides line up with TRBD2. The CDR3 spans 15 residues. Germline V CDR1 and CDR2: MNHNY, SVGAGI (reference sequence). The V and J ends lost 0 bases and 5 bases, in that order; junction bases with no gene match: 3. This CDR3 is CASSYSTSGAHEQYF. The CDR3 region has the DNA TGTGCCAGCAGTTACTCGACTAGCGGGGCCCACGAGCAGTACTTC.

V and J are TRBV4-1 and TRBJ2-5; 8 bases are shared with TRBD2. V shed 5 bases and J 1 base; nucleotides not matched to a gene: 3. CDR1 is MGHRA, CDR2 YSYEKL, per germline. The CDR3 runs 14 residues. DNA for the CDR3: TGCGCCAGCAGCGGCGGGACTAGCCAAGAGACCCAGTACTTC. This codes for CASSGGTSQETQYF.

V and J are TRBV4-2 and TRBJ2-7; TRBD2 agrees at 10 bases. After removal of 0 bases from V and 7 bases from J, the junction contained 6 bases not matched to a gene. This CDR3 contains 15 residues. The germline V gene encodes CDR1 LGHNA and CDR2 YNFKEQ. The CDR3 DNA reads TGTGCCAGCAGCCAAGATCCCCTAGCGGGGGTTGAGCAGTACTTC. Translating it yields CASSQDPLAGVEQYF.

The chain recombines TRBV7-2 with TRBJ2-7; D is undetermined. Germline assignment: CDR1 SGHTA and CDR2 FQGNSA. This CDR3 contains 13 residues. The germline V and J ends were trimmed by 3 bases and 2 bases, with 8 bases remaining between them. The CDR3, as DNA: TGTGCCAGCAGCTTTGAAGGGACCTACGAGCAGTACTTC. Amino acid sequence: CASSFEGTYEQYF.

Many counts were recorded for this clonotype. This chain joins TRBV3-1 and TRBJ2-3; 8 bases align to TRBD2. Germline CDR1 LGHDT, CDR2 YNNKEL (reference sequence). There are 16 residues in the CDR3. After removal of 1 base from V and 2 bases from J, the junction contained 5 bases not matched to a gene. The CDR3, as DNA: TGTGCCAGCAGCCAAGTCGCGGGGGGAAACACAGATACGCAGTATTTT. Translation gives CASSQVAGGNTDTQYF.

The V gene is TRBV7-2, the J gene TRBJ1-4; 8 nucleotides align to TRBD1. CDR1 and CDR2 from the germline V gene are SGHTA and FQGNSA. V lost 4 bases to trimming and J lost 7 bases; unmatched junction nucleotides: 8. The CDR3 runs 15 residues. The CDR3 protein is CASSSFRGLGEKLFF. DNA for the CDR3: TGTGCCAGCAGCTCCTTCAGGGGGCTAGGTGAAAAACTGTTTTTT.

This clonotype was seen only a few times. The rearrangement links TRBV6-5 to TRBJ2-5; 10 bases map to TRBD2. The V gene's germline CDR1 is MNHEY and CDR2 SVGAGI. With 5 bases clipped from V and 4 bases from J, the junction kept 10 bases outside the gene matches. The length of the CDR3 is 16 residues. The CDR3 region has the DNA TGTGCCAGCAGTCCGAGACCTGTAGCGGGGGGAGAGACCCAGTACTTC. Protein: CASSPRPVAGGETQYF.

This clonotype was counted only a few times. V and J are TRBV6-2 or TRBV6-3 and TRBJ2-3; the D gene is possibly TRBD2 (7 bases). The CDR3 contains 17 residues. V was cut by 0 bases and J by 4 bases, with 17 bases left in between. The germline CDR1 and CDR2 sequences are MNHEY and SVGEGT. CDR3: CASSYSWGGDFADTQYF. DNA for the CDR3: TGTGCCAGCAGTTACTCGTGGGGGGGCGATTTTGCAGATACGCAGTATTTT.

V and J are TRBV12-3 or TRBV12-4 and TRBJ1-2, with D unresolved. The CDR3 contains 16 residues. Trimming left V 5 bases short and J 4 bases short, with 20 bases between. In DNA form, the CDR3 reads TGTGCCAGCAGTAGAATACCCGCGGACTGGGGCTATGGCTACACCTTC. Translating it yields CASSRIPADWGYGYTF.

The rearrangement links TRBV29-1 to TRBJ2-1; maybe TRBD1 (6 bases). The V gene's germline CDR1 is SQVTM and CDR2 ANQGSEA. This CDR3 comprises 12 residues. The ends were cut back, 3 bases at V and 9 bases at J, with 12 bases in the middle. This CDR3 is CSVDEDSPEQFF. The CDR3 DNA sequence: TGCAGCGTTGACGAGGACAGCCCTGAGCAGTTCTTC.

The chain links TRBV3-1 to TRBJ2-1, with 10 bases matching TRBD2. The ends lost 1 base at V and 4 bases at J; junction bases unmatched: 4. The CDR3 is 16 residues long. The germline V gene encodes CDR1 LGHDT and CDR2 YNNKEL (reference sequence). The CDR3 coding sequence is TGTGCCAGCAGCCAAGGCACTAGCGGGGCGTACAATGAGCAGTTCTTC. Translation: CASSQGTSGAYNEQFF.

This clonotype has a handful of counts. This chain uses TRBV29-1 with TRBJ2-2; perhaps TRBD1 as D (6 bases). The CDR3 consists of 13 residues. Germline assignment: CDR1 SQVTM and CDR2 ANQGSEA. Trimming took off 7 bases at V and 8 bases at J, with 17 bases between the two ends. As DNA, the CDR3 is TGCAGCGGCAGGGGCGCCTGGAGAGGGGAGCTGTTTTTT. Amino acid sequence: CSGRGAWRGELFF.

In this sample, this clonotype turned up a few times. V is TRBV5-1 and J is TRBJ1-1; D perhaps matches TRBD1 (5 bases). V lost 3 bases, J lost 0 bases, and 6 bases lay in between. The CDR3 covers 13 residues. Germline V CDR1 and CDR2: SGHRS, YFSETQ. CDR3 residues: CASSSGMNTEAFF. The CDR3 DNA sequence: TGCGCCAGCAGCTCAGGGATGAACACTGAAGCTTTCTTT.

The chain is built from TRBV9 and TRBJ1-2; a weak D match, TRBD1 (6 bases). In germline, CDR1 is SGDLS, CDR2 YYNGEE. The length of the CDR3 is 16 residues. The V gene lost 3 bases and the J gene lost 2 bases, with 17 bases spanning the gap. The CDR3 bases are TGTGCCAGCAGCGCCACCCCAACAGGGCCGAACTATGGCTACACCTTC. Translating it yields CASSATPTGPNYGYTF.

This clonotype was counted only a few times. This chain joins TRBV7-9 and TRBJ1-5; D possibly corresponds to TRBD1 (5 bases). The CDR3 runs to 14 residues. CDR1 SEHNR and CDR2 FQNEAQ come from the germline V gene (reference sequence). Trimming pared 5 bases from V and 2 bases from J, leaving 10 bases between. The CDR3 spells CASSLDRGNQPQHF. CDR3 bases: TGTGCCAGCAGCCTAGACAGAGGCAATCAGCCCCAGCATTTT.

This clonotype was picked up a small number of times. The chain carries TRBV4-1 and TRBJ1-4; 12 bases line up with TRBD1. The ends lost 5 bases at V and 2 bases at J; junction bases unmatched: 9. Germline-derived CDR1 and CDR2 are MGHRA and YSYEKL. This CDR3 is built from 18 residues. Written as DNA, the CDR3 is TGCGCCAGCAGCGCCGGGACAGGGGGCTGGAAGACTAATGAAAAACTGTTTTTT. This codes for CASSAGTGGWKTNEKLFF.